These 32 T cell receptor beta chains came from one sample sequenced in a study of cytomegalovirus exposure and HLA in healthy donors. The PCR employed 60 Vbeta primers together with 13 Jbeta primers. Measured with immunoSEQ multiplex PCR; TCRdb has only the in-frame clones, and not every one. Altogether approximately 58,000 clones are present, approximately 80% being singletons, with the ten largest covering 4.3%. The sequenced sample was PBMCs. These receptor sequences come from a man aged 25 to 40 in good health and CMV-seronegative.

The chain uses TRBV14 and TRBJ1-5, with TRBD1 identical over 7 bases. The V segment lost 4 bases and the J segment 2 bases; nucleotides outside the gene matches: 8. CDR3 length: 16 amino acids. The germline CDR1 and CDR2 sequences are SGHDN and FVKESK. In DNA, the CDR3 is TGTGCCAGCAGCCCGACAGGGCGGAAGGGCAATCAGCCCCAGCATTTT. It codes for CASSPTGRKGNQPQHF.

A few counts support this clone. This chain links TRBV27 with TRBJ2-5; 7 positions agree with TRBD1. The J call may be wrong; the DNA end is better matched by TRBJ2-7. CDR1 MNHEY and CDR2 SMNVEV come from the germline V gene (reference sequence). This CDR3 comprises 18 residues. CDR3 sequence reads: CASSPPNRGVGADYEQYF. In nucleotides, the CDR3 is TGTGCCAGCAGTCCCCCAAACAGGGGAGTTGGGGCGGACTACGAGCAGTACTTC.

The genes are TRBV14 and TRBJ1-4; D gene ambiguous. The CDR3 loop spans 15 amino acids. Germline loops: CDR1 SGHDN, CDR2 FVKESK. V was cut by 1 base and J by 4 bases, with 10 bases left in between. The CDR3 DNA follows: TGTGCCAGCAGCCAAGCTTCCGGCGGTAATGAAAAACTGTTTTTT. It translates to CASSQASGGNEKLFF.

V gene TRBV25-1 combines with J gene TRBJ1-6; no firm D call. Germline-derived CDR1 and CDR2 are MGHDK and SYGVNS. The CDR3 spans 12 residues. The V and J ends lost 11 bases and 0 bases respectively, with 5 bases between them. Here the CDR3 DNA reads TGTGCCGCCAGCTCCTATAATTCACCCCTCCACTTT. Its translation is CAASSYNSPLHF.

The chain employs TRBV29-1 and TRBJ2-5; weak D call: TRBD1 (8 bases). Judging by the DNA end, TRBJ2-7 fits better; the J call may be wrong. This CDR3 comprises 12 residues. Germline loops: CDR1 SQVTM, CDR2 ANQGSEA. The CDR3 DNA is TGCAGCGTCAGCGGGACAGGCTACGAGCAGTACTTC. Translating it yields CSVSGTGYEQYF.

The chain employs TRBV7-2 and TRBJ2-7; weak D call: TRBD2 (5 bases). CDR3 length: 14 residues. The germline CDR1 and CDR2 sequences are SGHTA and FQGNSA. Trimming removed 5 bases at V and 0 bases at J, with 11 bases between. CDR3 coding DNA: TGTGCCAGCAGCCCTTCGGGGAGCTCCTACGAGCAGTACTTC. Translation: CASSPSGSSYEQYF. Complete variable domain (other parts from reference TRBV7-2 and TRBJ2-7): GAGVSQSPSNKVTEKGKDVELRCDPISGHTALYWYRQSLGQGLEFLIYFQGNSAPDKSGLPSDRFSAERTGGSVSTLTIQRTQQEDSAVYLCASSPSGSSYEQYFGPGTRLTVT.

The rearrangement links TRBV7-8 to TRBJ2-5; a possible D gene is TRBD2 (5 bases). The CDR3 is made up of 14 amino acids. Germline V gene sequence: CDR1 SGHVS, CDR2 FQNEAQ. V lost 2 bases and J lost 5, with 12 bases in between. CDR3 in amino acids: CASSLLGREETQYF. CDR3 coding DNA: TGTGCCAGCAGCTTATTGGGTAGGGAGGAGACCCAGTACTTC.

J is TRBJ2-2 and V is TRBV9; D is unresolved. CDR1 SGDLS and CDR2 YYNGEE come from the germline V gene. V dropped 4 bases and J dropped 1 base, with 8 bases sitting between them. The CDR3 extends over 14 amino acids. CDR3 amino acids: CASSSDLNTGELFF. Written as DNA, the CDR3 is TGTGCCAGCAGCTCAGATCTGAACACCGGGGAGCTGTTTTTT.

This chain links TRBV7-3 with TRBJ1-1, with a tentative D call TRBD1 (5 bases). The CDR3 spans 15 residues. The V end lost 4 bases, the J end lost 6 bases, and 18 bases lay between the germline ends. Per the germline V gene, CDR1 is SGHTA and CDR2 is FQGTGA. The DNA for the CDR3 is TGTGCCAGCAGCTCACCGGACGGGGGGGTCCCTGAAGCTTTCTTT. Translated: CASSSPDGGVPEAFF.

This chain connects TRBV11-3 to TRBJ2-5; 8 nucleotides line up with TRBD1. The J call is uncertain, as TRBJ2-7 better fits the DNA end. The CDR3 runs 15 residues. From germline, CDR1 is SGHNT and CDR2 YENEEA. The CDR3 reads CASSLYGTGSYEQYF. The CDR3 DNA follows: TGTGCCAGCAGCTTATATGGGACAGGTTCCTACGAGCAGTACTTC.

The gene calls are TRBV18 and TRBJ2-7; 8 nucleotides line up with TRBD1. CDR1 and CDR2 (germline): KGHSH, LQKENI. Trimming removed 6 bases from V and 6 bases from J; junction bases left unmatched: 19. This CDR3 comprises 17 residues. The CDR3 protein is CASSQTDRQGPLSEQYF. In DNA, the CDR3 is TGTGCCAGCTCCCAAACGGATCGACAGGGGCCTTTGAGCGAGCAGTACTTC. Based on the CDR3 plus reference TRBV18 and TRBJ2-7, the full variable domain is NAGVMQNPRHLVRRRGQEARLRCSPMKGHSHVYWYRQLPEEGLKFMVYLQKENIIDESGMPKERFSAEFPKEGPSILRIQQVVRGDSAAYFCASSQTDRQGPLSEQYFGPGTRLTVT.

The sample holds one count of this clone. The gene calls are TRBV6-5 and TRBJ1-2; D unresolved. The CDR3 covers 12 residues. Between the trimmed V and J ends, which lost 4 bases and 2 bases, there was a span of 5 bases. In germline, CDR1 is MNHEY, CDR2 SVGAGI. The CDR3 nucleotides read TGTGCCAGCAGTTCAGGAAACTATGGCTACACCTTC. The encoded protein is CASSSGNYGYTF.

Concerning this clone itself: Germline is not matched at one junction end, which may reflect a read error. CDR3 in amino acids: CSSSLATDNEQFF. For the CDR3, the DNA is TGTTCCAGCAGCTTGGCGACAGACAATGAGCAGTTCTTC. The chain couples TRBV7-9 to TRBJ2-1, with TRBD1 as a possible D gene (5 bases). The CDR3 length is 13 residues. Germline V gene lookup returns CDR1 SEHNR and CDR2 FQNEAQ (reference sequence).

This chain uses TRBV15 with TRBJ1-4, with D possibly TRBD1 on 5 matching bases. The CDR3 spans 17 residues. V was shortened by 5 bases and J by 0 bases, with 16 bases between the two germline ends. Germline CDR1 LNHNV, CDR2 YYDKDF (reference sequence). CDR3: CATSGGDAGPTNEKLFF. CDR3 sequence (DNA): TGTGCCACCAGCGGGGGGGATGCGGGGCCAACTAATGAAAAACTGTTTTTT.

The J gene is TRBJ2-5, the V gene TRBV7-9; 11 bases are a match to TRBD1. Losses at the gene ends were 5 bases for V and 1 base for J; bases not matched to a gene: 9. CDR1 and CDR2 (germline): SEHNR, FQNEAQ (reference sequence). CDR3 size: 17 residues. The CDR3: CASSPGQGGVSQETQYF. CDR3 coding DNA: TGTGCCAGCAGCCCGGGACAGGGGGGGGTATCCCAAGAGACCCAGTACTTC.

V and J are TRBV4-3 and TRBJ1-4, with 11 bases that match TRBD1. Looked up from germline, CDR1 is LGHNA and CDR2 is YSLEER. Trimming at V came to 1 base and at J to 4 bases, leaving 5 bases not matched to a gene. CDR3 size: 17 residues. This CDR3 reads CASSQGGGTGGNEKLFF. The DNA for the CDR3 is TGCGCCAGCAGCCAAGGGGGGGGGACAGGGGGTAATGAAAAACTGTTTTTT.

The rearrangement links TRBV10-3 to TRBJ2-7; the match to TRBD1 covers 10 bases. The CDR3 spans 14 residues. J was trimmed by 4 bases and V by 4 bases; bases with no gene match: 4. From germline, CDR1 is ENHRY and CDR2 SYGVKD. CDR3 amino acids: CAISGRQGAYEQYF. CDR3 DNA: TGTGCCATCAGTGGAAGACAGGGGGCATACGAGCAGTACTTC.

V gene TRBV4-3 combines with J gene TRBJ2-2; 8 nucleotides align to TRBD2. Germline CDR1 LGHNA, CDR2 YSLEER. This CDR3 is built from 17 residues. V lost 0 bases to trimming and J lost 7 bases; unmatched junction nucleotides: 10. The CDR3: CASSQEATGGPVGELFF. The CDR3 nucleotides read TGCGCCAGCAGCCAAGAGGCAACGGGGGGGCCTGTCGGGGAGCTGTTTTTT.

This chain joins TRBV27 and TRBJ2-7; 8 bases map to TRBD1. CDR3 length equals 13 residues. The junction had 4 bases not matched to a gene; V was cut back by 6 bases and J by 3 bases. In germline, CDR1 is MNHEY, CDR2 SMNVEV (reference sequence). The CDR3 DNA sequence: TGTGCCAGCAGCCTGGACAGGGTCTACGAGCAGTACTTC. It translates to CASSLDRVYEQYF.

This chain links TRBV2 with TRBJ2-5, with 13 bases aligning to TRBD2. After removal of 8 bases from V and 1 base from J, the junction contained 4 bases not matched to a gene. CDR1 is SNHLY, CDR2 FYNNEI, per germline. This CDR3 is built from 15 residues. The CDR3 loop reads CASEGTSGVQETQYF. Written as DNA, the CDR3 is TGTGCCAGCGAAGGGACTAGCGGGGTCCAAGAGACCCAGTACTTC.

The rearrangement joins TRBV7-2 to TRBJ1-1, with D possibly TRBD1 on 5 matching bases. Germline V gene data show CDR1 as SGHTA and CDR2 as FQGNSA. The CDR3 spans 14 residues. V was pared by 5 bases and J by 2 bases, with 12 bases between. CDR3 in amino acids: CASSPWRGNTEAFF. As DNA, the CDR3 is TGTGCCAGCAGCCCCTGGCGGGGCAACACTGAAGCTTTCTTT.

DNA for the CDR3: TGTGCCAGCAGTTTAGCGGGAGCGGGGAATGAGCAGTTCTTC. Residues: CASSLAGAGNEQFF. The J gene is TRBJ2-1, the V gene TRBV27; the match to TRBD2 covers 7 bases. The V segment lost 2 bases and the J segment 7 bases; nucleotides outside the gene matches: 5. This CDR3 comprises 14 residues. Germline V gene data show CDR1 as MNHEY and CDR2 as SMNVEV (reference sequence).

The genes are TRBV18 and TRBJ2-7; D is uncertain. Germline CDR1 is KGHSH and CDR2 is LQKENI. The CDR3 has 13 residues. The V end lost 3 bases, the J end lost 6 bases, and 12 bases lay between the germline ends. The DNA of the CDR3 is TGTGCCAGCTCACCGCAAGTTGCCGGCGAGCAGTACTTC. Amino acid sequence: CASSPQVAGEQYF.

The CDR3 loop reads CASRSGGELTTDTQYF. The CDR3 coding sequence is TGTGCCAGCAGGTCGGGGGGGGAGCTGACGACAGATACGCAGTATTTT. The chain joins TRBV2 to TRBJ2-3; 8 nucleotides agree with TRBD2. The germline V gene has CDR1 SNHLY and CDR2 FYNNEI. With V trimmed by 6 bases and J by 3 bases, 11 bases remained unmatched. The CDR3 extends over 16 amino acids.

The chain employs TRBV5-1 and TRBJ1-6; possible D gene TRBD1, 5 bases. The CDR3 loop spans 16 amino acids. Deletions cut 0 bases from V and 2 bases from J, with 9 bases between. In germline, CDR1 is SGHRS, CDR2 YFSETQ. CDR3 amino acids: CASSLAGIAYNSPLHF. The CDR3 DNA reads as TGCGCCAGCAGCTTGGCAGGGATCGCCTATAATTCACCCCTCCACTTT.

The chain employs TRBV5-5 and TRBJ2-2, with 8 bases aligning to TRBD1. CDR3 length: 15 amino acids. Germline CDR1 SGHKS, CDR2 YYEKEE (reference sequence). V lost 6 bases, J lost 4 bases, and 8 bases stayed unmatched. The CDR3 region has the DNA TGTGCCAGCAATCGACAGGGGACGGGCACCGGGGAGCTGTTTTTT. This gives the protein CASNRQGTGTGELFF. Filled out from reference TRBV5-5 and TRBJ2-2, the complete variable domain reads DAGVTQSPTHLIKTRGQQVTLRCSPISGHKSVSWYQQVLGQGPQFIFQYYEKEERGRGNFPDRFSARQFPNYSSELNVNALLLGDSALYLCASNRQGTGTGELFFGEGSRLTVL.

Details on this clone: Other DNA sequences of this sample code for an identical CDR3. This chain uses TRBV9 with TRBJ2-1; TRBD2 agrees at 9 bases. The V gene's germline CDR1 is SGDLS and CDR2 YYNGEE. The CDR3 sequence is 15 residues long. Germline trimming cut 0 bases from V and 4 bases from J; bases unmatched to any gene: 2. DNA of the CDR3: TGTGCCAGCAGCGTAGGTCTAGCGGGGTACAATGAGCAGTTCTTC. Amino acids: CASSVGLAGYNEQFF.

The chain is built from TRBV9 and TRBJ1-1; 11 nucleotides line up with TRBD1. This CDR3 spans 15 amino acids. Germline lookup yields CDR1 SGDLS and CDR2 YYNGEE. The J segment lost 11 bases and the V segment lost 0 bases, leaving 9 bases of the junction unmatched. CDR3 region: CASSVGTGGTDWAFF. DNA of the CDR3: TGTGCCAGCAGCGTAGGGACAGGGGGCACTGATTGGGCTTTCTTT. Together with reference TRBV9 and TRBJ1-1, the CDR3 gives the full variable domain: DSGVTQTPKHLITATGQRVTLRCSPRSGDLSVYWYQQSLDQGLQFLIQYYNGEERAKGNILERFSAQQFPDLHSELNLSSLELGDSALYFCASSVGTGGTDWAFFGQGTRLTVV.

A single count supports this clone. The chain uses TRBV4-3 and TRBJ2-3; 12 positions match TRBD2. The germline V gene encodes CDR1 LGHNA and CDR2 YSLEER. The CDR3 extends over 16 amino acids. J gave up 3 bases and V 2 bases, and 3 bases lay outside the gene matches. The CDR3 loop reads CASSQWTSGTTDTQYF. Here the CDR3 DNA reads TGCGCCAGCAGCCAATGGACTAGCGGGACAACAGATACGCAGTATTTT.

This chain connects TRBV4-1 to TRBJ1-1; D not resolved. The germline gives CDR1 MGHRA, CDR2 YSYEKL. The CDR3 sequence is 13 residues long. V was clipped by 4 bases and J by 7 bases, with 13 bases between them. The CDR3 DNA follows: TGCGCCAGCAGCCGAACGGACGGGATTGAAGCTTTCTTT. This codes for CASSRTDGIEAFF.

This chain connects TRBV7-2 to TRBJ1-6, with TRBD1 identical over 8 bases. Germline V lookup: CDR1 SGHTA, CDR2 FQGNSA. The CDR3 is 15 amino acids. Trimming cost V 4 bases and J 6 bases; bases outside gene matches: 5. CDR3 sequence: CASSSRTGFNSPLHF. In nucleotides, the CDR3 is TGTGCCAGCAGCTCCCGGACAGGGTTTAATTCACCCCTCCACTTT.

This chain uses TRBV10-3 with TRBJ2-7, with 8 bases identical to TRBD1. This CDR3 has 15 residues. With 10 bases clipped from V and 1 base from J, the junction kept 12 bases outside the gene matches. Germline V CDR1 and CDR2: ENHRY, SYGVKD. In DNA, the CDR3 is TGTGCCACCACTACCGGGACAGGCAAATCCTACGAGCAGTACTTC. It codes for CATTTGTGKSYEQYF.